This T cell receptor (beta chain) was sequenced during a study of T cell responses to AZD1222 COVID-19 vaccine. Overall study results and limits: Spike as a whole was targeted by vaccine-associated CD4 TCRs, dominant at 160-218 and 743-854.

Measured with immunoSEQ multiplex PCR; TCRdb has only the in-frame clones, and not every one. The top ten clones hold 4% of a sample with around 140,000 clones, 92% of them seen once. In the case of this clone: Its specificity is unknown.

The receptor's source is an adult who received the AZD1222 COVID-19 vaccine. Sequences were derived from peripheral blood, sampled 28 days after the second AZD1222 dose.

In DNA form, the CDR3 reads TGTGCCAGCAGCTTATACCCTCAAGAGACCCAGTACTTC. Its protein product is CASSLYPQETQYF. V and J are TRBV7-3 and TRBJ2-5, with no clear D. This CDR3 is 13 amino acids long. CDR1 is SGHTA, CDR2 FQGTGA, per germline. The V end lost 2 bases, the J end lost 2 bases, and 6 bases lay between the germline ends.